This T cell receptor (beta chain) appears in the sequencing data of a study of control samples from healthy donors and cancer patients. Repertoires were generated with immunoSEQ multiplex PCR, while TCRdb's copy carries only in-frame clones and drops some. The sample yields about 80,000 clones, about 90% seen once. V gave up 6 bases and J gave up 0 bases; unmatched junction bases: 7. CDR1 LNHDA and CDR2 SQIVND come from the germline V gene (reference sequence). CDR3 size: 15 residues. Material: blood. The chain uses TRBV19 and TRBJ1-1; the match to TRBD1 covers 7 bases. The receptor was derived from a man aged 45-60 years in good health. DNA of the CDR3: TGTGCCAGTAGCACAAACAGGGGCTTGAACACTGAAGCTTTCTTT. Protein sequence: CASSTNRGLNTEAFF.